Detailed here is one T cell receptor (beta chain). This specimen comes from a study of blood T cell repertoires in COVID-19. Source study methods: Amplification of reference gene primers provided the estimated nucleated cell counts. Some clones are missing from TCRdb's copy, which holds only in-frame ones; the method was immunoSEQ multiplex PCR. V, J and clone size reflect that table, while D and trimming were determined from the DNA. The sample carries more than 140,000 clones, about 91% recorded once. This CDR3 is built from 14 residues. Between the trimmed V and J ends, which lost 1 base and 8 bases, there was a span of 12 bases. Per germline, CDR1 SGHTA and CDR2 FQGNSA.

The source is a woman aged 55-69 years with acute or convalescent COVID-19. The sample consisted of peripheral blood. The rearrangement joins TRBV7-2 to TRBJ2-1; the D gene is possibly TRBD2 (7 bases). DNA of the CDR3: TGTGCCAGCAGCTTAGTTGGGGGGGCTCATGAGCAGTTCTTC. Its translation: CASSLVGGAHEQFF.